This T cell receptor (beta chain) was captured by sequencing in a study of blood T cell repertoires in COVID-19 (dated by TCRdb to 2020 to 2021). General notes on the study: The collaborator samples originated in the United States, Italy and Spain and spanned the acute and convalescent phases of COVID-19. The material from the prospective study consisted of cDNA or gDNA derived from T cells, B-cell-depleted T cells, or PBMCs. The dataset comprised deeply sampled blood TCRbeta repertoires from subjects exposed to, actively infected with, or recovered from COVID-19. The repertoires were made available in a free public database intended to serve as a resource for research on the immune response to SARS-CoV-2. The samples were drawn from two sources: the first 160 participants of the ongoing ImmuneRACE study, and 1,254 subjects contributed by 6 global collaborators. Sample metadata almost always included a de-identified subject ID, COVID-19 status, age in years and sex. HLA class I and class II types, where available, came from metadata supplied by the sample provider rather than from assay-based typing. The paper as a whole reports these results and caveats: The quantity of clinical and demographic metadata differed by source and by participant and was supplied without curation.

The germline V gene provides CDR1 ENHRY and CDR2 SYGVKD. Its CDR3 holds 15 amino acids, cysteine through phenylalanine. Solely the CDR3 DNA is kept, with 45 bases framed from the first base. V gives up 5 bases and J gives up 2 bases, and the segment between their germline ends measures 13 bases. Remarks on this clone: Its antigen is still unknown. Base qualities were left out, and no much larger clone turns up one base away.

The immunoSEQ Assay, a bias-controlled multiplex PCR, was used to amplify TCRbeta CDR3 regions from genomic DNA. As for the original processing: Nucleated cell counts per sample were estimated from amplification of reference gene primers within the assay. To quantify the absolute abundance of each unique TCRbeta CDR3 rearrangement, sequence reads were collapsed and filtered. Productive Simpson clonality was computed per sample as the square root of Simpson's diversity index over productive rearrangements. The table comes from immuneACCESS by way of TCRdb, which keeps in-frame sequences with V and J called. Part of the clones is missing from these tables; in studies checked, under half for an unresolved V gene and the rest for unknown reasons. From that table come the V and J calls and clone size; the DNA was used to work out D and trimming. A total of nearly 250,000 clones appear in this sample, almost 85% of them only once. The ten most abundant clones make up approximately 8.2% of the sample.

Participants in the prospective study were aged about 18 to 95 years, lived in 20 to 30 United States geographic areas, and enrolled through a virtual design. In the prospective study, cohorts were assigned on the basis of participant-reported clinical history obtained from a screening survey and a study questionnaire. Each participant in the prospective study had whole blood, serum and a nasopharyngeal or oropharyngeal swab collected by mobile phlebotomists. Over a roughly 2-month period, participants in the prospective study had the option of providing additional blood draws and questionnaires. Blood samples from the prospective study were shipped frozen or at room temperature prior to DNA extraction.

The sequence is built from TRBV10-3 and TRBJ1-3; TRBD1 might be the D gene, on 5 matching bases. The sample was PBMCs or T cells enriched from blood (not recorded which). The sequence was obtained from a woman aged 45-59 years with acute COVID-19. The encoded CDR3 is CAISPGTNAGNTIYF. DNA sequence: TGTGCCATCAGTCCCGGGACTAATGCTGGAAACACCATATATTTT.